These T cell receptor beta chains were read from a single sample in a study of cytomegalovirus exposure and HLA in healthy donors. Assay used: immunoSEQ multiplex PCR; TCRdb lists only in-frame clones, some missing. Seen here are under 150,000 clones, 50% to 70% observed once, and the top ten hold roughly 8.6%. Sequenced: PBMCs. These receptors were collected from a woman aged 40-49 years in good health and CMV-seropositive. CDR3s include the opening cysteine and the closing phenylalanine or tryptophan. The D gene is left open where the match is weak. The size entry is marked missing in some rows and otherwise reads once, few, many or a size class.

>TRBD2|TRBV28|TRBJ2-3|NA
CASSPRDRRLAGPPGDTQYF
TGTGCCAGCAGTCCCCGGGACAGAAGACTAGCGGGGCCGCCGGGAGATACGCAGTATTTT
>TRBD1|TRBV5-4|TRBJ2-1|NA
CASSHLGSDRGSLYNEQFF
TGTGCCAGCAGCCACCTCGGCTCCGACAGGGGCAGTCTCTACAATGAGCAGTTCTTC
>TRBD2|TRBV7-2|TRBJ2-1|once
CASSPGLAGYNEQFF
TGTGCCAGCAGCCCGGGACTAGCGGGCTACAATGAGCAGTTCTTC
>TRBD1|TRBV2|TRBJ1-3|NA
CASRDRGPGNTIYF
TGTGCCAGCAGAGACAGGGGGCCTGGAAACACCATATATTTT
>NA|TRBV9|TRBJ1-3|NA
CASSVGADSGNTIYF
TGTGCCAGCAGCGTTGGGGCGGATTCTGGAAACACCATATATTTT
>NA|TRBV27|TRBJ2-7|NA
CASSLGRGGYEQYF
TGTGCCAGCAGTTTAGGCAGGGGCGGGTACGAGCAGTACTTC
>TRBD2|TRBV27|TRBJ2-1|NA
CASSFLAGDYNEQFF
TGTGCCAGCAGTTTTCTAGCGGGCGACTACAATGAGCAGTTCTTC
>TRBD2|TRBV30|TRBJ2-5|few
CAWSSGTSGMKETQYF
TGTGCCTGGAGTTCCGGGACTAGCGGGATGAAAGAGACCCAGTACTTC
>TRBD1|TRBV25-1|TRBJ1-4|NA
CASSEAGTGFEKLFF
TGTGCCAGCAGTGAAGCCGGGACAGGGTTTGAAAAACTGTTTTTT
>TRBD2|TRBV30|TRBJ2-1|NA
CAWGGTSESRSYNEQFF
TGTGCCTGGGGAGGGACTAGCGAGTCCCGCTCCTACAATGAGCAGTTCTTC
>TRBD2|TRBV4-3|TRBJ2-2|NA
CASSHLGREGVTGELFF
TGCGCCAGCAGCCACCTCGGGCGGGAGGGGGTCACCGGGGAGCTGTTTTTT
>NA|TRBV28|TRBJ1-3|few
CAVHSGSPAGGNTIYF
TGTGCCGTACATTCCGGGTCCCCGGCGGGAGGAAACACCATATATTTT
>NA|TRBV4-1|TRBJ1-1|few
CASSQDSGGLNTEAFF
TGCGCCAGCAGCCAAGATTCGGGGGGCTTGAACACTGAAGCTTTCTTT
>TRBD1|TRBV9|TRBJ2-2|NA
CASSAGQANTGELFF
TGTGCCAGCAGCGCGGGACAGGCGAACACCGGGGAGCTGTTTTTT
>NA|TRBV12-5|TRBJ2-1|NA
CASGLVRREQFF
TGTGCTAGTGGTTTGGTACGGAGGGAGCAGTTCTTC
>NA|TRBV27|TRBJ1-5|NA
CASSSSLNQPQHF
TGTGCCAGCAGTTCCTCTCTTAATCAGCCCCAGCATTTT
>NA|TRBV15|TRBJ1-2|NA
CATSRDNRVGDGYTF
TGTGCCACCAGCAGAGATAACAGGGTGGGCGATGGCTACACCTTC
>NA|TRBV27|TRBJ1-2|NA
CAGTRDATYGYTF
TGTGCCGGCACCAGGGATGCAACCTATGGCTACACCTTC
>TRBD1|TRBV4-3|TRBJ2-5|NA
CASSPDREETQYF
TGCGCCAGCAGCCCAGACAGGGAAGAGACCCAGTACTTC
>NA|TRBV9|TRBJ2-1|few
CASSVMGGTYNEQFF
TGTGCCAGCAGCGTCATGGGCGGGACGTACAATGAGCAGTTCTTC
>TRBD1|TRBV28|TRBJ2-7|few
CASSSLRTGSFYEQYF
TGTGCCAGCAGTTCCCTTCGGACAGGGAGTTTCTACGAGCAGTACTTC
>NA|TRBV15|TRBJ2-1|once
CATSRDRLVERNEQFF
TGTGCCACCAGCAGAGACCGACTAGTCGAGAGGAATGAGCAGTTCTTC
>TRBD1|TRBV4-1|TRBJ1-1|NA
CASSRNGQGTEAFF
TGCGCCAGCAGCCGGAACGGACAGGGCACTGAAGCTTTCTTT
>NA|TRBV15|TRBJ2-5|NA
CATSRDLGAETQYF
TGTGCCACCAGCAGAGACCTAGGGGCAGAGACCCAGTACTTC
>NA|TRBV9|TRBJ2-7|NA
CASSHLGPEQYF
TGTGCCAGCAGCCATTTGGGGCCCGAGCAGTACTTC
>TRBD1|TRBV7-8|TRBJ2-7|NA
CASSLRGPYEQYF
TGTGCCAGCAGCTTGAGGGGGCCGTACGAGCAGTACTTC
>TRBD1|TRBV4-2|TRBJ1-4|many
CASSQPGQTNEKLFF
TGTGCCAGCAGCCAACCGGGACAGACAAATGAAAAACTGTTTTTT
>TRBD1|TRBV18|TRBJ2-1|NA
CASSPGQGSEQFF
TGTGCCAGCTCACCGGGACAGGGTTCAGAGCAGTTCTTC
>NA|TRBV2|TRBJ1-5|NA
CASSEALRQQPQHF
TGTGCCAGCAGTGAAGCGCTTCGACAGCAGCCCCAGCATTTT
>TRBD1|TRBV25-1|TRBJ2-2|NA
CASSTHTGVGELFF
TGTGCCAGCAGCACCCACACAGGGGTCGGGGAGCTGTTTTTT
>NA|TRBV6-5|TRBJ2-7|NA
CASSYSVGYEQYF
TGTGCCAGCAGTTACTCGGTGGGCTACGAGCAGTACTTC
>TRBD1|TRBV4-1|TRBJ2-7|NA
CASSQGPTGTGSDEQYF
TGCGCCAGCAGCCAAGGGCCCACCGGGACAGGGTCAGACGAGCAGTACTTC
>TRBD1|TRBV28|TRBJ1-2|NA
CASSMIGTGDGYTF
TGTGCCAGCAGTATGATCGGGACAGGGGATGGCTACACCTTC
>NA|TRBV11-3|TRBJ1-1|NA
CASSFGRGTEAFF
TGTGCCAGCAGCTTCGGACGGGGGACTGAAGCTTTCTTT
>TRBD2|TRBV29-1|TRBJ2-3|few
CSDLTSGRGDTQYF
TGCAGCGACCTGACTAGCGGGAGAGGGGATACGCAGTATTTT
>NA|TRBV7-9|TRBJ1-4|NA
CASSLGAPNEKLFF
TGTGCCAGCAGCCTGGGGGCGCCTAATGAAAAACTGTTTTTT
>TRBD2|TRBV11-3|TRBJ2-5|NA
CASSQGLADKETQYF
TGTGCCAGCAGCCAGGGACTAGCGGATAAAGAGACCCAGTACTTC
>TRBD2|TRBV5-4|TRBJ2-2|NA
CASSLGLAGGAGELFF
TGTGCCAGCAGCTTGGGACTAGCGGGAGGGGCCGGGGAGCTGTTTTTT
>NA|TRBV5-1|TRBJ2-2|NA
CASSLVASGELFF
TGCGCCAGCAGCTTGGTTGCCAGCGGGGAGCTGTTTTTT
>NA|TRBV4-1|TRBJ2-2|few
CASSQGGEGVGSIGELFF
TGCGCCAGCAGCCAAGGGGGGGAAGGGGTGGGTAGTATCGGGGAGCTGTTTTTT
>TRBD2|TRBV20-1|TRBJ2-7|few
CSVSGVDEQYF
TGCAGTGTTAGCGGGGTCGACGAGCAGTACTTC
>TRBD1|TRBV7-8|TRBJ2-1|NA
CASRAGTGANNEQFF
TGTGCCAGCAGGGCCGGGACAGGGGCCAACAATGAGCAGTTCTTC
>NA|TRBV4-3|TRBJ1-5|NA
CASSQDRGSNQPQHF
TGCGCCAGCAGCCAAGATAGAGGTAGCAATCAGCCCCAGCATTTT
>NA|TRBV5-1|TRBJ1-2|few
CASSPGGGTYGYTF
TGCGCCAGCAGCCCGGGCGGGGGCACCTATGGCTACACCTTC
>TRBD1|TRBV5-4|TRBJ1-1|NA
CASSLDGTGSSEAFF
TGTGCCAGCAGCTTGGATGGGACAGGGAGCTCTGAAGCTTTCTTT
>NA|TRBV9|TRBJ1-2|NA
CASSRDFPYYGYTF
TGTGCCAGCAGCCGCGACTTCCCTTACTATGGCTACACCTTC